This T cell receptor (beta chain) came from a study of T cell clones after liver transplantation. Background on the study: Three of eight recipients were HCV-positive; others had non-autoimmune, non-viral indications. Without induction therapy, subjects received standard immunosuppression until 12-24 months post-transplant.

Sequencing was performed with immunoSEQ multiplex PCR; in TCRdb, only in-frame clones are kept and a portion is missing. The repertoire holds over 70,000 clones, with about four fifths as singletons. Germline V gene data show CDR1 as MNHNY and CDR2 as SVGAGI (reference sequence). The CDR3 runs to 14 residues. V was pared by 9 bases and J by 8 bases, with 16 bases of the junction left unmatched. Points from the study as a whole: Post-transplant time points were not standardized, so conclusions are preliminary.

Points on this clone: Its target is unknown.

Unstimulated PBMCs were sorted into CD3+CD4+ and CD3+CD8+ populations. The TCR originated in a human patient who received a liver transplant. Some T cells may be supplied by the graft donor. This material consisted of CD4+ T cells from blood, taken 12 months after liver transplant. The chain has TRBV6-6 and TRBJ2-7; 7 bases agree with TRBD1. In DNA, the CDR3 is TGTGCCAGTGCAAGACAGGGTGGGGCCGCTAAGCAGTACTTC. Translated: CASARQGGAAKQYF.